Below are 17 T cell receptor beta chains sequenced from a single sample in a study of shared clonotypes between healthy human individuals. Assay: immunoSEQ multiplex PCR; the TCRdb copy retains only in-frame clones and omits some. The sample lists 2 million to 3 million clones; more than 90% were seen once. The sample was naive CD4+ T cells sorted from blood. Noted subset: CD45RA+ positively selected. The receptors come from a young man in good health.

The rearrangement uses TRBV27 and TRBJ1-4, with D tentatively TRBD1 (5 bases). The CDR3 length is 15 residues. CDR1 MNHEY and CDR2 SMNVEV come from the germline V gene (reference sequence). The V and J ends lost 5 bases and 8 bases respectively, with 18 bases between them. The CDR3 spells CASSPWDLKREKLFF. The CDR3 DNA follows: TGTGCCAGCAGTCCCTGGGACCTGAAGCGAGAAAAACTGTTTTTT.

With regard to this clone: The same CDR3 is also encoded by other DNA sequences in this sample. V gene TRBV18 combines with J gene TRBJ2-3; possible D gene TRBD1, 6 bases. The CDR3 is made up of 14 amino acids. The germline CDR1 and CDR2 sequences are KGHSH and LQKENI. The ends were cut back, 0 bases at V and 4 bases at J, with 8 bases in the middle. The CDR3 region has the DNA TGTGCCAGCTCACCACCGGCAGGGGCAGATACGCAGTATTTT. It translates to CASSPPAGADTQYF. The full variable domain, in which reference TRBV18 and TRBJ2-3 provide the parts outside the CDR3, is NAGVMQNPRHLVRRRGQEARLRCSPMKGHSHVYWYRQLPEEGLKFMVYLQKENIIDESGMPKERFSAEFPKEGPSILRIQQVVRGDSAAYFCASSPPAGADTQYFGPGTRLTVL.

The chain uses TRBV18 and TRBJ2-7; 7 positions agree with TRBD1. Losses at the gene ends were 6 bases for V and 2 bases for J; bases not matched to a gene: 7. The CDR3 extends over 14 amino acids. The germline V gene has CDR1 KGHSH and CDR2 LQKENI. The chain's CDR3 is CASSLNTGAYEQYF. CDR3 nucleotides: TGTGCCAGCTCGCTTAATACAGGGGCCTACGAGCAGTACTTC.

This clone was counted once. The CDR3 protein is CASSPQMTGPTEAFF. The DNA for the CDR3 is TGCGCCAGCAGCCCCCAAATGACAGGCCCCACTGAAGCTTTCTTT. The chain combines TRBV5-1 with TRBJ1-1, with D tentatively TRBD1 (6 bases). Germline loops: CDR1 SGHRS, CDR2 YFSETQ. V was shortened by 4 bases and J by 4 bases, with 17 bases between the two germline ends. This CDR3 is 15 amino acids long.

The chain has TRBV7-2 and TRBJ1-1, with 7 bases matching TRBD1. Germline CDR1 and CDR2: SGHTA and FQGNSA. The V and J ends lost 5 bases and 0 bases, in that order; junction bases with no gene match: 9. The CDR3 runs 16 residues. The CDR3, as DNA: TGTGCCAGCAGCGAAGAGGGGACAGACATGAACACTGAAGCTTTCTTT. Its translation is CASSEEGTDMNTEAFF.

Regarding this clone: Other nucleotide sequences from this sample produce the same CDR3. The V call is TRBV27, the J call TRBJ2-7; tentative D call: TRBD1 (5 bases). With 3 bases removed from V and 2 bases from J, the gap between germline ends came to 14 bases. This CDR3 has 15 amino acids. In germline, CDR1 is MNHEY, CDR2 SMNVEV (reference sequence). The CDR3: CASSLGRTGAYEQYF. The CDR3, as DNA: TGTGCCAGCAGTTTGGGTCGAACAGGAGCCTACGAGCAGTACTTC.

The chain is built from TRBV7-8 and TRBJ2-7, with a possible D match to TRBD1 (6 bases). The CDR3 has 15 residues. Germline CDR1 SGHVS, CDR2 FQNEAQ. Between the trimmed V and J ends, which lost 4 bases and 1 base, there was a span of 14 bases. The CDR3 DNA sequence: TGTGCCAGCAGCTCCGAGGGGGTCGGGTCCTACGAGCAGTACTTC. As protein: CASSSEGVGSYEQYF. The whole variable domain, filled in from reference TRBV7-8 and TRBJ2-7, reads GAGVSQSPRYKVAKRGQDVALRCDPISGHVSLFWYQQALGQGPEFLTYFQNEAQLDKSGLPSDRFFAERPEGSVSTLKIQRTQQEDSAVYLCASSSEGVGSYEQYFGPGTRLTVT.

This chain uses TRBV7-8 with TRBJ2-2; 7 nucleotides line up with TRBD2. V shed 5 bases, J shed 6 bases, and the junction held 6 bases outside the gene matches. The CDR3 extends over 14 amino acids. The germline CDR1 and CDR2 sequences are SGHVS and FQNEAQ. The CDR3: CASSLRTRPGELFF. The CDR3 coding sequence is TGTGCCAGCAGCCTTCGGACTAGACCCGGGGAGCTGTTTTTT.

The rearrangement joins TRBV4-1 to TRBJ2-7, with 8 positions matching TRBD1. This CDR3 comprises 17 residues. Germline values: CDR1 MGHRA, CDR2 YSYEKL. The trim removed 0 bases at V and 2 bases at J, leaving 9 bases unmatched. CDR3 bases: TGCGCCAGCAGCCAAGAGGACAGGGAGGTAGGTCCCTACGAGCAGTACTTC. Its translation: CASSQEDREVGPYEQYF.

The chain is built from TRBV18 and TRBJ1-4, with TRBD1 matching 8 bases. V was clipped by 0 bases and J by 13 bases; unmatched bases: 13. The CDR3 covers 16 residues. The germline gives CDR1 KGHSH, CDR2 LQKENI. The CDR3 DNA is TGTGCCAGCTCACCACCGAGTTTGTCCAGGGGGCTGGGACTGTTTTTT. It specifies CASSPPSLSRGLGLFF.

V gene TRBV7-3 combines with J gene TRBJ2-2; D remains unclear. Germline V lookup: CDR1 SGHTA, CDR2 FQGTGA. The length of the CDR3 is 15 residues. The V and J ends lost 8 bases and 2 bases respectively, with 15 bases between them. CDR3: CASLLGLLNTGELFF. The CDR3 DNA sequence: TGTGCCAGCCTCCTCGGGCTACTAAACACCGGGGAGCTGTTTTTT.

V is TRBV18 and J is TRBJ1-1; tentatively, D is TRBD1 (5 bases). V lost 3 bases to trimming and J lost 1 base, with 9 bases between them. The CDR3 length is 14 residues. Germline V gene data show CDR1 as KGHSH and CDR2 as LQKENI. The CDR3 is CASSPGATNTEAFF. The CDR3 DNA is TGTGCCAGCTCACCCGGGGCCACGAACACTGAAGCTTTCTTT.

The V and J genes are TRBV30 and TRBJ1-2, with D tentatively TRBD1 (5 bases). The CDR3 is 12 amino acids. Deletions cut 7 bases from V and 0 bases from J, with 9 bases between. CDR1 GTSNPN and CDR2 SVGIG come from the germline V gene (reference sequence). The CDR3 nucleotides read TGTGCCTTTGACAGAACTAACTATGGCTACACCTTC. Residues: CAFDRTNYGYTF.

This clone was observed once. The J gene is TRBJ2-7, the V gene TRBV4-2; D remains unclear. The CDR3 contains 15 residues. CDR1 is LGHNA, CDR2 YNFKEQ, per germline. Deletions cut 0 bases from V and 6 bases from J, with 15 bases between. CDR3 coding DNA: TGTGCCAGCAGCCAAGATTCAGGCAGAGAAGTCGAGCAGTACTTC. As protein: CASSQDSGREVEQYF.

The chain carries TRBV30 and TRBJ2-4, with D hard to call. Per the germline V gene, CDR1 is GTSNPN and CDR2 is SVGIG (reference sequence). V lost 1 base, J lost 0 bases, and 4 bases lay in between. The CDR3 spans 13 residues. The CDR3 region is CAWSALAKNIQYF. The CDR3 bases are TGTGCCTGGAGTGCACTAGCCAAAAACATTCAGTACTTC. The whole variable domain, filled in from reference TRBV30 and TRBJ2-4, reads SQTIHQWPATLVQPVGSPLSLECTVEGTSNPNLYWYRQAAGRGLQLLFYSVGIGQISSEVPQNLSASRPQDRQFILSSKKLLLSDSGFYLCAWSALAKNIQYFGAGTRLSVL.

This chain links TRBV7-9 with TRBJ2-7; 8 bases agree with TRBD1. V was pared by 5 bases and J by 5 bases, with 11 bases of the junction left unmatched. Germline CDR1 SEHNR, CDR2 FQNEAQ (reference sequence). This CDR3 is built from 15 residues. This chain's CDR3 is CASSPSDRVRHEQYF. CDR3 DNA: TGTGCCAGCAGCCCCTCGGACAGGGTAAGGCACGAGCAGTACTTC.

This chain links TRBV15 with TRBJ1-2, with TRBD1 identical over 10 bases. This CDR3 spans 19 amino acids. V lost 1 base and J lost 3; bases outside the gene matches: 14. CDR1 and CDR2 from the germline V gene are LNHNV and YYDKDF (reference sequence). CDR3 region: CATSRVLVTGGVLDYGYTF. DNA of the CDR3: TGTGCCACCAGCAGAGTCCTGGTGACAGGGGGCGTTTTAGACTATGGCTACACCTTC.